What follows is one T cell receptor (beta chain) and its context. Its antigen is unidentified. These data originate in a study of cytomegalovirus exposure and HLA in healthy donors. In the study overall: An earlier analysis found roughly 110 million unique TCR beta sequences from around 180 million T cells.

A multiplex PCR was run with 60 Vbeta primers and 13 Jbeta primers. Authors' analysis steps: In a later analysis, around 87 million unique TCR beta chains included roughly 11 million shared by two or more donors. Clones were read by immunoSEQ multiplex PCR, and TCRdb kept only the in-frame ones, dropping some. That table furnishes V, J and clone size, whereas the DNA furnished D and trimming. This table has under 110,000 clones, about 70% appearing once. Study findings and constraints: The listing of 150 to 200 TCR beta chains classed them as cytomegalovirus-associated. V- and J-gene trimming of TCR beta was linked (in a later analysis) to a missense DCLRE1C variant.

The CDR3 length is 16 residues. The V gene's germline CDR1 is LNHDA and CDR2 SQIVND (reference sequence). V shed 3 bases and J shed 4 bases, with 16 bases lying between them. The sequence derives from a female donor in good health and CMV-seronegative. V usage is TRBV19 and J usage is TRBJ1-5; D is perhaps TRBD1 (6 bases). Material: PBMCs. In DNA form, the CDR3 reads TGTGCCAGTAGTATTGGGCAAGGGGGGGGGAATCAGCCCCAGCATTTT. Translation gives CASSIGQGGGNQPQHF.